What follows are 21 T cell receptor beta chains derived from one specimen sequenced in a study of cytomegalovirus exposure and HLA in healthy donors. The PCR had 60 Vbeta and 13 Jbeta primers. Some clones are missing from TCRdb's copy, which holds only in-frame ones; the method was immunoSEQ multiplex PCR. The table includes around 86,000 clones, over 70% detected once. The specimen sequenced was PBMCs. The origin of the receptors is a man aged 45-65 years in good health and CMV-seropositive.

This chain links TRBV27 with TRBJ2-2, with TRBD2 matching 11 bases. This CDR3 region has 18 residues. Germline V lookup: CDR1 MNHEY, CDR2 SMNVEV (reference sequence). The V and J ends lost 3 bases and 5 bases, in that order; junction bases with no gene match: 11. CDR3 sequence reads: CASSLPPTSGRGTGELFF. The CDR3 DNA follows: TGTGCCAGCAGTTTGCCCCCTACTAGCGGGAGAGGGACCGGGGAGCTGTTTTTT.

Of note for this clone: The same CDR3 is also encoded by other DNA sequences in this sample. V gene TRBV7-2 combines with J gene TRBJ2-1; TRBD2 matches at 9 bases. After removal of 2 bases from V and 7 bases from J, the junction contained 6 bases not matched to a gene. CDR1 is SGHTA and CDR2 is FQGNSA in the germline V gene. The CDR3 consists of 15 residues. CDR3 nucleotides: TGTGCCAGCAGCTTACTCGCGGGAGGGGTTAATGAGCAGTTCTTC. Encoded protein: CASSLLAGGVNEQFF.

The rearrangement links TRBV6-1 to TRBJ1-1; D ambiguous. V lost 8 bases and J 0 bases, leaving 7 bases between the germline ends. The CDR3 spans 12 residues. Germline V gene data show CDR1 as MNHNS and CDR2 as SASEGT. The CDR3 sequence is CASFSVNTEAFF. CDR3 coding DNA: TGTGCCAGCTTTTCGGTGAACACTGAAGCTTTCTTT.

A few counts support this clone. The chain employs TRBV30 and TRBJ2-7; 7 bases align to TRBD1. With V trimmed by 5 bases and J by 2 bases, 9 bases remained unmatched. CDR1 and CDR2 from the germline V gene are GTSNPN and SVGIG (reference sequence). The CDR3 is made up of 14 amino acids. The DNA of the CDR3 is TGTGCCTGGGGTCTCACAGGGGTCCCCTACGAGCAGTACTTC. Its translation is CAWGLTGVPYEQYF.

The chain carries TRBV4-3 and TRBJ2-3, with D perhaps TRBD2 (5 bases). V was cut by 1 base and J by 2 bases, with 16 bases left in between. CDR3 length equals 17 residues. CDR1 is LGHNA, CDR2 YSLEER, per germline. The CDR3, as DNA: TGCGCCAGCAGCCAAGGGAGTGGAACGGGGTACACAGATACGCAGTATTTT. This codes for CASSQGSGTGYTDTQYF.

J is TRBJ2-3 and V is TRBV18; 7 bases are a match to TRBD1. The CDR3 is 14 residues long. J was trimmed by 5 bases and V by 6 bases; bases with no gene match: 8. Germline CDR1 and CDR2: KGHSH and LQKENI. CDR3 amino acids: CASSTPQGQDTQYF. CDR3 bases: TGTGCCAGCTCCACGCCACAGGGGCAAGATACGCAGTATTTT.

The genes are TRBV30 and TRBJ1-6; no firm D call. This CDR3 spans 13 amino acids. The germline V gene encodes CDR1 GTSNPN and CDR2 SVGIG (reference sequence). V dropped 2 bases and J dropped 5 bases, with 7 bases sitting between them. The CDR3 DNA reads as TGTGCCTGGAGTCGGGGAGATAATTCACCCCTCCACTTT. This codes for CAWSRGDNSPLHF.

The table lists this clone with a few counts. The chain combines TRBV7-9 with TRBJ2-1; 9 nucleotides match TRBD2. The germline CDR1 and CDR2 sequences are SEHNR and FQNEAQ (reference sequence). The V and J ends lost 3 bases and 7 bases, in that order; junction bases with no gene match: 7. The CDR3 has 15 amino acids. CDR3 loop: CASSLGTSNWNEQFF. The CDR3 DNA reads TGTGCCAGCAGCTTGGGGACTAGCAACTGGAATGAGCAGTTCTTC.

The chain joins TRBV5-4 to TRBJ1-1; no reliable D call. From germline, CDR1 is SGHNT and CDR2 YYREEE (reference sequence). This CDR3 contains 15 residues. Trimming pared 4 bases from V and 0 bases from J, leaving 13 bases between. Here the CDR3 reads CASSQLTLMNTEAFF. The CDR3 nucleotides are TGTGCCAGCAGCCAACTGACACTTATGAACACTGAAGCTTTCTTT.

The V and J genes are TRBV18 and TRBJ1-3, with unresolved D. The germline gives CDR1 KGHSH, CDR2 LQKENI. CDR3 length: 13 amino acids. V was cut by 3 bases and J by 4 bases, with 7 bases left in between. The CDR3 reads CASSPVGGNTIYF. The CDR3 DNA follows: TGTGCCAGCTCACCCGTGGGCGGAAACACCATATATTTT.

This chain joins TRBV7-7 and TRBJ2-1, with 11 bases lining up with TRBD2. With V trimmed by 5 bases and J by 3 bases, 6 bases remained unmatched. The CDR3 is 16 residues long. Germline values: CDR1 SSHAT, CDR2 FNYEAQ (reference sequence). The CDR3 bases are TGTGCCAGCAGCCCCAGCGGGACTAGCGGCTACAATGAGCAGTTCTTC. It encodes CASSPSGTSGYNEQFF.

The V and J genes are TRBV27 and TRBJ2-7; 11 bases are a match to TRBD2. The CDR3 covers 15 residues. The V gene end was trimmed by 3 bases and the J gene end by 4 bases; junction bases not matched to a gene: 5. Germline assignment: CDR1 MNHEY and CDR2 SMNVEV (reference sequence). The CDR3 DNA is TGTGCCAGCAGTTTCGATAGCGGGAGGGGATACGAGCAGTACTTC. Its protein is CASSFDSGRGYEQYF.

The chain recombines TRBV7-9 with TRBJ2-7, with a possible D match to TRBD1 (5 bases). The V and J ends lost 2 bases and 2 bases respectively, with 10 bases between them. The CDR3 has 14 residues. Germline-derived CDR1 and CDR2 are SEHNR and FQNEAQ (reference sequence). The CDR3 spells CASSLRQTPYEQYF. For the CDR3, the DNA is TGTGCCAGCAGCTTAAGACAGACCCCCTACGAGCAGTACTTC.

Only a few counts were recorded for this clone. J is TRBJ1-2 and V is TRBV27; D remains unclear. Germline lookup yields CDR1 MNHEY and CDR2 SMNVEV (reference sequence). V dropped 5 bases and J dropped 4 bases, with 17 bases sitting between them. The CDR3 length is 15 residues. The CDR3 DNA reads as TGTGCCAGCAGTATCACAGTCGGTCGGGGCTATGGCTACACCTTC. Translating it yields CASSITVGRGYGYTF.

The J gene is TRBJ2-7, the V gene TRBV5-1, with D maybe TRBD2 (7 bases). The CDR3 is made up of 16 amino acids. Between the trimmed V and J ends, which lost 5 bases and 2 bases, there was a span of 20 bases. CDR1 is SGHRS and CDR2 is YFSETQ in the germline V gene. CDR3 in DNA: TGCGCCAGCAGGGGGGGAGGGGGGGGCGAAGCCTACGAGCAGTACTTC. Protein: CASRGGGGGEAYEQYF.

V is TRBV11-2 and J is TRBJ2-5, with TRBD2 identical over 11 bases. With 3 bases clipped from V and 5 bases from J, the junction kept 5 bases outside the gene matches. CDR3 length: 15 amino acids. In germline, CDR1 is SGHAT, CDR2 FQNNGV. CDR3: CASSFTSGRGETQYF. DNA for the CDR3: TGTGCCAGCAGCTTCACTAGCGGGAGAGGTGAGACCCAGTACTTC.

This clone was counted only a few times. The gene calls are TRBV27 and TRBJ1-1; D remains ambiguous. With 7 bases removed from V and 4 bases from J, the gap between germline ends came to 10 bases. The CDR3 consists of 12 residues. Germline V gene data show CDR1 as MNHEY and CDR2 as SMNVEV (reference sequence). CDR3 coding DNA: TGTGCCAGCATTGGAGGGCCCACTGAAGCTTTCTTT. The encoded protein is CASIGGPTEAFF.

A single count supports this clone. The rearrangement links TRBV5-6 to TRBJ1-1; TRBD1 matches at 7 bases. This CDR3 has 15 residues. Germline CDR1 and CDR2: SGHDT and YYEEEE. J was trimmed by 9 bases and V by 4 bases; bases with no gene match: 15. The CDR3 spells CASSLNRFDRVKAFF. The CDR3 bases are TGTGCCAGCAGCCTCAATAGGTTCGACAGGGTAAAAGCTTTCTTT. Full variable domain (remainder filled in from reference TRBV5-6 and TRBJ1-1): DAGVTQSPTHLIKTRGQQVTLRCSPKSGHDTVSWYQQALGQGPQFIFQYYEEEERQRGNFPDRFSGHQFPNYSSELNVNALLLGDSALYLCASSLNRFDRVKAFFGQGTRLTVV.

This sequence joins TRBV9 and TRBJ2-3, with 7 bases matching TRBD1. Per the germline V gene, CDR1 is SGDLS and CDR2 is YYNGEE. The CDR3 is made up of 16 amino acids. J was trimmed by 5 bases and V by 3 bases; bases with no gene match: 12. CDR3 region: CASSAAGTRGLDTQYF. For the CDR3, the DNA is TGTGCCAGCAGCGCCGCCGGGACGAGGGGGCTAGATACGCAGTATTTT.

This clone was detected once. One end of the junction is discordant with germline, which a read error may explain. The chain employs TRBV5-6 and TRBJ2-4; no clear D gene. Germline V lookup: CDR1 SGHDT, CDR2 YYEEEE. The CDR3 is 16 amino acids. This CDR3 is CASSLVPTSAKNSQYF. The DNA of the CDR3 is TGTGCCAGCAGCTTGGTACCCACCTCGGCCAAAAACAGTCAGTACTTC.

In regard to this clone: An end of the junction differs from the germline gene, which may be a read error. The V and J genes are TRBV7-9 and TRBJ2-2, with 8 bases lining up with TRBD2. The CDR3 length is 16 residues. Germline values: CDR1 SEHNR, CDR2 FQNEAQ (reference sequence). This chain's CDR3 is CSSSTRLAQNTGELFF. Here the CDR3 DNA reads TGTTCCAGCAGCACCCGACTAGCGCAGAACACCGGGGAGCTGTTTTTT.